Sequencing of this TCR beta chain was carried out in a study of a mutant IDH1 vaccine in newly diagnosed glioma. Study summary: Patients had received radiotherapy, temozolomide, or both previously, most receiving both.

The length of the CDR3 is 16 residues. Germline V lookup: CDR1 SGHTA, CDR2 FQGNSA. Deletions cut 4 bases from V and 1 base from J, with 13 bases between. A remark on this clone: Its antigen is undetermined.

Assay: immunoSEQ multiplex PCR; the TCRdb copy retains only in-frame clones and omits some. The profile shows tens of thousands of clones, more than 65% of them singletons. Regarding time point: week 35, safety follow-up. One vaccine dose held 300 ug of mutant IDH1 20-mer peptide and came with topical imiquimod. Eight vaccine injections were given to patients in weeks 1, 3, 5, 7, 11, 15, 19 and 23. The sample in question was PBMCs, obtained from a glioma patient whose treatment included an IDH1 peptide vaccine. The chain is built from TRBV7-2 and TRBJ2-2; possible D gene TRBD2, 6 bases. The sequence was collected from a man aged 45-60 years with glioma. In DNA form, the CDR3 reads TGTGCCAGCAGCTCGGGACTTCCCCTGAACACCGGGGAGCTGTTTTTT. Its protein product is CASSSGLPLNTGELFF.